This T cell receptor beta chain was captured in a study of blood T cells in healthy people across ages. Then a second PCR, running roughly 7 to 11 cycles, was carried out with a sample-barcoded 5' primer and a J-beta primer mix. One entry per CDR3 protein results from TCRdb running MiXCR on the 5' RACE reads. Among 950,000 to 1,200,000 distinct CDR3 sequences listed, 35% to 45% were seen once. Extraction yielded at least 5 micrograms of total RNA per sample. The CDR3 sequence is 15 residues long. J lost 8 bases, V lost 3 bases, and 8 bases had no gene match. Germline V gives CDR1 MDHEN, CDR2 SYDVKM. Notes on the study in general: Versus aged donors, long-lived donors had higher diversity and more naive CD4+ cells.

Of note for this clonotype: Its antigen is not identified.

This receptor was identified in a young man in good health. The chain couples TRBV28 to TRBJ1-4; 8 nucleotides align to TRBD1. Sequencing used blood. CDR3: CASSLEQGVGEKLFF. CDR3 nucleotides: TGTGCCAGCAGTTTGGAACAGGGGGTAGGGGAAAAACTGTTTTTT.